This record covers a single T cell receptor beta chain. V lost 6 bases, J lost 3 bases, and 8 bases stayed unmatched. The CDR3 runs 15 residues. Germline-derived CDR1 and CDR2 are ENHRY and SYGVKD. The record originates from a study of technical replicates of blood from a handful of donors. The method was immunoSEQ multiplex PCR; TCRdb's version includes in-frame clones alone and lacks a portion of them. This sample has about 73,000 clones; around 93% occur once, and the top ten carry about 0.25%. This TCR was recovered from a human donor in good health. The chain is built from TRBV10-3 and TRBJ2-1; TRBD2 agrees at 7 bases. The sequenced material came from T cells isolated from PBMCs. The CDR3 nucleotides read TGTGCCATCAGCCCTCGGACTAGTGACTACAATGAGCAGTTCTTC. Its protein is CAISPRTSDYNEQFF.